The source of this T cell receptor (beta chain) is a study of cytomegalovirus exposure and HLA in healthy donors. Study context: Among the approximately 400 genotyped donors, over 70% were placed in the Caucasian-associated ancestry cluster. Study-wide results and caveats: The classifier was said to identify cytomegalovirus status with high specificity and sensitivity.

Amplification used 60 Vbeta primers and 13 Jbeta primers. Assay: immunoSEQ multiplex PCR; the TCRdb copy retains only in-frame clones and omits some. The repertoire has roughly 100,000 clones, more than 60% of them found once; the top ten carry 7.5% to 10%. Worth noting for this clone: Antigen: not known.

V was clipped by 3 bases and J by 5 bases; unmatched bases: 10. Looked up from germline, CDR1 is LNHDA and CDR2 is SQIVND (reference sequence). The length of the CDR3 is 16 residues. The V gene is TRBV19, the J gene TRBJ2-5; 9 positions match TRBD2. This receptor was identified in a woman in her thirties or forties in good health and CMV-seropositive. Source material: PBMCs. In DNA, the CDR3 is TGTGCCAGTAGTATGTGGTTGGCGGGGGGGCCGGAGACCCAGTACTTC. Translation gives CASSMWLAGGPETQYF.